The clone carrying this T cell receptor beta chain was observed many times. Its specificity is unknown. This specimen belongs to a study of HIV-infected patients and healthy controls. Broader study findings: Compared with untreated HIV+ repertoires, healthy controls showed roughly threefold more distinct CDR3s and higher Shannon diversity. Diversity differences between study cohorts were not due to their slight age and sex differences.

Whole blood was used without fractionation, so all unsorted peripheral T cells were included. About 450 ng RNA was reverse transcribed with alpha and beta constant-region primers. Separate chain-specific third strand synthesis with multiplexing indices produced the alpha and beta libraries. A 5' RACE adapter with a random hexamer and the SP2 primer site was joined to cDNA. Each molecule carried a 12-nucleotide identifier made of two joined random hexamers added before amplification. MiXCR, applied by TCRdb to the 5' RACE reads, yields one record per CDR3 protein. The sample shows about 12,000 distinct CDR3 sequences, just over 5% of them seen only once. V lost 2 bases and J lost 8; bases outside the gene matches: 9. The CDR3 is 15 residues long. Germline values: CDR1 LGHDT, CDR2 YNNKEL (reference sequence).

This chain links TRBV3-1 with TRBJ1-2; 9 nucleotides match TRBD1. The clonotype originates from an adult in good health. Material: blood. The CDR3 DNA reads TGTGCCAGCAGCCAACCGAAACAGGGGGCGCAGGGCTACACCTTC. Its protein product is CASSQPKQGAQGYTF.